These 8 T cell receptor beta chains came from one sample sequenced in a study of T cells in Graves' hyperthyroidism and ophthalmopathy. Template material for amplifying TCR beta CDR3 regions consisted of RNA transcripts. A set of HTBI primers served as the primers for a first-round RT-PCR of the TCR CDR3. MiXCR was run by TCRdb on the multiplex PCR reads, yielding one entry per CDR3 protein. The repertoire holds 400,000 to 500,000 distinct CDR3 sequences, with approximately 15% as singletons. Sequenced input: blood. These receptors were taken from a woman between 18 and 30 years old with Graves' hyperthyroidism.

The sample holds many counts of this clonotype. The gene calls are TRBV6-2 or TRBV6-3 and TRBJ2-7; D is ambiguous. Between the trimmed V and J ends, which lost 6 bases and 7 bases, there was a span of 10 bases. Germline V gene lookup returns CDR1 MNHEY and CDR2 SVGEGT. This CDR3 has 11 amino acids. The CDR3 nucleotides read TGTGCCAGCAGATTGGTAGGGGAGCAGTACTTC. This codes for CASRLVGEQYF.

This clonotype turned up a few times. The chain has TRBV9 and TRBJ2-1; 8 bases align to TRBD2. The V segment lost 3 bases and the J segment 9 bases; nucleotides outside the gene matches: 8. Germline V gene lookup returns CDR1 SGDLS and CDR2 YYNGEE. The length of the CDR3 is 14 residues. In DNA form, the CDR3 reads TGTGCCAGCAGCGCCGCCGGGACTAGAGCTGAGCAGTTCTTC. Amino acids: CASSAAGTRAEQFF.

This clonotype was counted ten times or more. The CDR3 nucleotides read TGTGCCAGCAAAGTGCGGGGTACTAGCACAGATACGCAGTATTTT. Translation: CASKVRGTSTDTQYF. The chain combines TRBV6-1 with TRBJ2-3, with D perhaps TRBD2 (6 bases). Trimming cost V 7 bases and J 0 bases, with 14 bases left between them. CDR1 MNHNS and CDR2 SASEGT come from the germline V gene. The length of the CDR3 is 15 residues.

This clonotype was counted only a few times. The gene calls are TRBV20-1 and TRBJ2-1, with TRBD2 matching 10 bases. From germline, CDR1 is DFQATT and CDR2 SNEGSKA (reference sequence). CDR3 length: 12 residues. The CDR3, as DNA: TGCGGGGTAGCGGGAGGCGAAGATGAGCAGTTCTTC. Translated, it gives CGVAGGEDEQFF.

This clonotype was detected many times. This rearrangement joins TRBV18 to TRBJ1-2, with 9 bases aligning to TRBD1. The CDR3 consists of 17 residues. Germline values: CDR1 KGHSH, CDR2 LQKENI. V was pared by 0 bases and J by 8 bases, with 13 bases of the junction left unmatched. The CDR3 region is CASSPPVGGTGPAGYTF. CDR3 DNA sequence: TGTGCCAGCTCACCACCGGTAGGTGGGACAGGGCCTGCCGGCTACACCTTC.

The gene calls are TRBV12-3 or TRBV12-4 and TRBJ2-7; 14 bases are a match to TRBD2. The junction had 8 bases not matched to a gene; V was cut back by 3 bases and J by 4 bases. The CDR3 contains 17 residues. CDR3 DNA sequence: TGTGCCAGCAGTTTTAGGCCGGGACTAGCGGGAGTGTACGAGCAGTACTTC. Translated: CASSFRPGLAGVYEQYF.

The chain uses TRBV29-1 and TRBJ2-2; TRBD2 might be the D (6 bases). V gave up 5 bases and J gave up 7 bases, with 14 bases separating them. The length of the CDR3 is 13 residues. Germline V lookup: CDR1 SQVTM, CDR2 ANQGSEA. CDR3 DNA: TGCAGCGTTAACTCTGGGGGAGGCGGGGAGCTGTTTTTT. It specifies CSVNSGGGGELFF.

This clonotype was recorded many times. The rearrangement uses TRBV6-1 and TRBJ1-4; no clear D gene. Deletions cut 7 bases from V and 3 bases from J, with 12 bases between. From germline, CDR1 is MNHNS and CDR2 SASEGT. The CDR3 has 14 amino acids. For the CDR3, the DNA is TGTGCCAGCACTTTCTGGACTTCTAATGAAAAACTGTTTTTT. Its translation is CASTFWTSNEKLFF.